These 2 T cell receptor beta chains were all obtained from the same sample, sequenced in a study of glioma-infiltrating T cells listed by TCRdb under 2016. This sample was sequenced with an Illumina MiSeq. The iRepertoire nested amplicon-rescue multiplex PCR (arm-PCR) platform was used to amplify TCR alpha and beta CDR3 regions from RNA. TCRdb cleaned the public reads at Q25 with fastp, built clones with MiXCR and kept in-frame beta chains. Each CDR3 protein gets just one entry, which takes the most common genes and DNA from the rows behind it. The sample data list about 110,000 distinct CDR3 sequences, and 25% to 30% of these were observed just once. 35% of the sample lies in the top ten. Sequencing was done on a sample of glioma tissue, nonneoplastic brain tissue, or PBMCs (not recorded which). The receptors were gathered from a human donor with low-grade glioma or glioblastoma, undergoing nonglioma brain surgery, or in good health (not recorded which).

Comment on this clonotype: This sequence may be a read error, since a much larger clone differs from it by one base. The rearrangement links TRBV7-3 to TRBJ2-3; possibly TRBD1 or TRBD2 for D (5 bases each). This CDR3 comprises 15 residues. Germline values: CDR1 SGHTA, CDR2 FQGTGA. The CDR3 sequence: CASSLRGASTDTKYF. Here the CDR3 DNA reads TGTGCCAGCAGCTTAAGAGGGGCCTCTACAGATACGAAGTATTTT.

The chain employs TRBV20-1 and TRBJ1-2; no clear D gene. Germline CDR1 DFQATT, CDR2 SNEGSKA (reference sequence). CDR3 length: 11 amino acids. In DNA form, the CDR3 reads TGCAGCGCCATAGAGGGCCATGGCTACACCTTC. It yields the protein CSAIEGHGYTF.